The clone carrying this T cell receptor (beta chain) was detected once. The sample has other DNA sequences that encode this CDR3 too. The record originates from a study of shared clonotypes between healthy human individuals. The germline V gene encodes CDR1 GTSNPN and CDR2 SVGIG (reference sequence). CDR3 length: 12 amino acids. Trimming removed 4 bases from V and 1 base from J, with 4 bases in between. As handled by the study authors: In the immunoSEQ data, sequences were junction-only and lacked quality scores, so filtering differed. The table came from immunoSEQ multiplex PCR; TCRdb's copy has only in-frame clones and leaves some out. The DNA gave D and trimming, while V, J and clone size come from that table. The top ten clones hold approximately 0.37% of a sample with around 2.5 million clones, 93% of them seen once.

The TCR originated in a man between 18 and 35 years old in good health. Some clones in this sample may be carry-over from other donors' samples. The specimen sequenced was naive CD4+ T cells from PBMCs. Described subset: CD45RA+ positively selected. J is TRBJ2-2 and V is TRBV30; D ambiguous. CDR3 in amino acids: CAWNRNTGELFF. The CDR3 DNA follows: TGTGCCTGGAACAGGAACACCGGGGAGCTGTTTTTT.